Listed below are T cell receptor beta chains from one sample, sequenced in a study of regulatory T cells in long-lasting Graves disease. TCRdb re-called the multiplex PCR reads through MiXCR, storing one row per CDR3 protein. The sample lists hundreds of thousands of distinct CDR3 sequences, more than 15% seen once, with 20% to 25% in the top ten. This sample also appeared in a second study, on T cells in Graves' hyperthyroidism and ophthalmopathy.

The material was peripheral blood mononuclear cells (PBMCs), obtained at new diagnosis, from a patient treated with antithyroid drugs. Every receptor here comes from a woman aged 35-65 years with Graves disease. Each CDR3 is given with its conserved first and last residue. Fields, in order: V gene, D gene, J gene, CDR3 protein. The D gene is left open where the match is weak.

V: TRBV5-1
D: .
J: TRBJ1-2
CDR3: CASSLGPPGIYGYTF

V: TRBV5-5
D: TRBD2
J: TRBJ2-1
CDR3: CASSSDLAGGREQFF

V: TRBV12-3/TRBV12-4
D: TRBD1
J: TRBJ2-7
CDR3: CASRIQGSYEQYF

V: TRBV3-1
D: .
J: TRBJ1-5
CDR3: CASSRGAGGQPQHF

V: TRBV11-2
D: .
J: TRBJ1-1
CDR3: CASTLAQGNTEAFF

V: TRBV11-2
D: .
J: TRBJ2-3
CDR3: CASSLRAGGRTDTQYF

V: TRBV3-1
D: .
J: TRBJ1-1
CDR3: CASSRGQVGNTEAFF

V: TRBV19
D: .
J: TRBJ1-5
CDR3: CASSIEPLHQPQHF

V: TRBV12-5
D: .
J: TRBJ2-2
CDR3: CASGFGLYTGELFF

V: TRBV2
D: .
J: TRBJ2-2
CDR3: CASSVSLGANTGELFF

V: TRBV30
D: .
J: TRBJ1-5
CDR3: CAWSGGEDQPQHF

V: TRBV6-1
D: TRBD1
J: TRBJ1-2
CDR3: CASSAPGQGNLVEILTNYGYTF

V: TRBV3-1
D: TRBD2
J: TRBJ2-1
CDR3: CASSQGTSGGTGVFF

V: TRBV19
D: .
J: TRBJ1-2
CDR3: CASSIGTTNYGYTF

V: TRBV6-9
D: .
J: TRBJ1-1
CDR3: CASSSGIRYTEAFF

V: TRBV10-1
D: .
J: TRBJ1-1
CDR3: CASSEQTNTEAFF

V: TRBV3-1
D: .
J: TRBJ2-5
CDR3: CASSQGTGSRETQYF

V: TRBV29-1
D: .
J: TRBJ1-5
CDR3: CSVGGGEGINQPQHF

V: TRBV3-1
D: .
J: TRBJ2-7
CDR3: CASSQDLTKAYEQYF

V: TRBV20-1
D: .
J: TRBJ2-7
CDR3: CSATSTPYEQYF

V: TRBV4-1
D: TRBD2
J: TRBJ2-2
CDR3: CASSQRGLAGQQTPAANTGELFF

V: TRBV20-1
D: TRBD1
J: TRBJ1-1
CDR3: CSATMDRSMNTEAFF

V: TRBV5-1
D: TRBD1
J: TRBJ2-3
CDR3: CASLLGQQGDTQYF

V: TRBV10-3
D: .
J: TRBJ1-1
CDR3: CAISSGTLEAFF

V: TRBV11-1
D: .
J: TRBJ2-7
CDR3: CASSFRQNYEQYF

V: TRBV18
D: .
J: TRBJ2-5
CDR3: CASSPGNQETQYF